The rows below give T cell receptor beta chains drawn from one sample of a study of T cell responses to AZD1222 COVID-19 vaccine. TCRdb's copy holds only in-frame clones and misses some; the assay was immunoSEQ multiplex PCR. This sample yields roughly 140,000 clones, of which approximately 88% are seen a single time; about 3.3% belongs to the top ten. The starting material was peripheral blood, obtained on day 0 of MenACWY control vaccination. The source is an adult in good health. The CDR3 runs from the conserved cysteine through the conserved F or W. A D gene is named only where the DNA matches it firmly. Clone size appears in some rows only: once, few, many, or a class for an expanded clone.

clone_size j_call v_call d_call cdr3_aa cdr3_nt
- TRBJ2-7 TRBV4-1 TRBD1 CASSPGQGSIAYEQYF TGCGCCAGCAGCCCGGGACAGGGATCCATTGCGTACGAGCAGTACTTC
- TRBJ2-5 TRBV4-3 - CASSQDLEGRETQYF TGCGCCAGCAGCCAGGACTTAGAGGGGAGGGAGACCCAGTACTTC
- TRBJ2-5 TRBV24-1 TRBD1 CATSDPRQGAETQYF TGTGCCACCAGTGACCCGCGACAGGGAGCGGAGACCCAGTACTTC
few TRBJ1-2 TRBV7-2 - CASSSGQTYGYTF TGTGCCAGCAGCTCGGGGCAGACTTATGGCTACACCTTC
once TRBJ1-1 TRBV2 TRBD1 CASTRQGAATEAFF TGTGCCAGCACCAGACAGGGGGCAGCGACTGAAGCTTTCTTT
once TRBJ1-4 TRBV4-2 TRBD1 CASSPAVAGGANEKLFF TGTGCCAGCAGCCCGGCCGTGGCAGGGGGCGCGAATGAAAAACTGTTTTTT
- TRBJ2-1 TRBV7-7 TRBD1 CASSLHRGQGEQFF TGTGCTAGCAGCTTACACAGGGGGCAGGGTGAGCAGTTCTTC
- TRBJ2-7 TRBV4-3 TRBD1 CASSQGQGAFGEQYF TGCGCCAGCAGCCAAGGACAGGGTGCGTTCGGCGAGCAGTACTTC
few TRBJ1-1 TRBV29-1 - CSVDPHLGRTEAFF TGCAGCGTTGATCCCCATCTCGGACGGACTGAAGCTTTCTTT
- TRBJ2-1 TRBV7-2 - CASSTRSYNEQFF TGTGCCAGCAGCACTCGCTCCTACAATGAGCAGTTCTTC
- TRBJ1-2 TRBV5-4 TRBD1 CASSLDRPGTGLGYTF TGTGCCAGCAGCTTGGATAGGCCCGGGACAGGCTTGGGCTACACCTTC
- TRBJ1-4 TRBV28 TRBD1 CASSPSGTGQQGRGKLFF TGTGCCAGCAGCCCCTCCGGGACAGGGCAACAAGGGCGCGGAAAACTGTTTTTT
- TRBJ2-5 TRBV2 TRBD2 CASSEGRTSGLQETQYF TGTGCCAGCAGTGAAGGCCGGACTAGCGGACTACAAGAGACCCAGTACTTC
- TRBJ2-7 TRBV19 - CASSIDGYEQYF TGTGCCAGTAGTATAGACGGCTACGAGCAGTACTTC
- TRBJ2-7 TRBV4-2 - CASSQFGGVSYEQYF TGTGCCAGCAGCCAATTTGGCGGTGTATCCTACGAGCAGTACTTC
- TRBJ1-2 TRBV3-1/TRBV3-2 - CASSQVVGSHDYTF TGTGCCAGCAGCCAAGTTGTAGGGAGCCATGACTACACCTTC
- TRBJ2-1 TRBV7-7 TRBD2 CASSRRLAGDNEQFF TGTGCTAGCAGCCGAAGACTAGCGGGAGACAATGAGCAGTTCTTC
- TRBJ1-5 TRBV11-2 - CASSFAGNSNQPQHF TGTGCCAGCAGCTTTGCGGGAAATAGCAATCAGCCCCAGCATTTT
- TRBJ2-7 TRBV14 - CASSPIVGSEQYF TGTGCCAGCAGCCCTATAGTAGGAAGCGAGCAGTACTTC